This T cell receptor (beta chain) was captured in a study of shared clonotypes between healthy human individuals. Overall study results and limits: Among non-shared clonotypes, generation probabilities were lower than among those shared by all four donors. Between a handful of donors, naive CD4 clonotypes were shared at a level of approximately 5%.

On this clone: Its antigen is currently unknown.

Trimming cost V 1 base and J 4 bases, with 14 bases left between them. Germline CDR1 SGHTA, CDR2 FQGNSA. CDR3 length: 15 residues. Donors were healthy HIV-negative adults without recently reported acute infections or vaccinations. Among the donors, all were Caucasian adults who lived in Nashville, Tennessee. Data came from immunoSEQ multiplex PCR; TCRdb stores just in-frame clones and leaves some out. The sample gives 2.5 million or so clones, approximately 94% of which show up once; around 0.14% is in the top ten. The source of this sequence is a man aged 18 to 29 in good health. The source material was naive CD4+ T cells sorted from blood. The subset denotes: CD45RA+ positively selected. The chain employs TRBV7-2 and TRBJ2-7; D unresolved. The CDR3 DNA follows: TGTGCCAGCAGCTTAGATCTCAGGTGGTCGTACGAGCAGTACTTC. The encoded protein is CASSLDLRWSYEQYF.